This TCR beta chain was obtained from a study of T cell repertoires in cytomegalovirus infection. In this sample, this clonotype turned up many times. The CDR3 is 14 residues long. Trimming removed 3 bases from V and 6 bases from J; junction bases left unmatched: 1. One entry per CDR3 protein results from TCRdb running MiXCR on the reads. The table includes some 450,000 distinct CDR3 sequences, roughly 31% detected once. Sample: PBMCs. This chain joins TRBV12-3 or TRBV12-4 and TRBJ1-6; 8 bases match TRBD1. This TCR was recovered from a human donor in good health (CMV status not recorded). Some clones in this sample may be carry-over from other donors' samples. CDR3 residues: CASSLTGANSPLHF. The CDR3 nucleotides are TGTGCCAGCAGTTTGACAGGGGCTAATTCACCCCTCCACTTT.